This T cell receptor beta chain was recovered during a study of Ad26.COV2.S vaccination and SARS-CoV-2 variants. Of note for this clone: Its antigen remains unknown.

Sequencing used immunoSEQ multiplex PCR; TCRdb keeps in-frame clones, though not all of them. The sample shows hundreds of thousands of clones, under 95% of them seen only once. V was trimmed by 2 bases and J by 6 bases, leaving 9 bases between them. CDR3 size: 12 residues. CDR1 SGHNT and CDR2 YYREEE come from the germline V gene (reference sequence). Notes on the study in general: Reported post-vaccination CD8+ and CD4+ T cell responses to spike showed substantial breadth. Non-spike TCR breadth was similar in vaccine and placebo recipients. Breadth and depth estimates from TCRs may understate total T cell responses.

This chain joins TRBV5-4 and TRBJ2-7; D gene uncertain. This sequence originates from a human donor who had recovered from COVID-19. The sample in question was peripheral blood, obtained after recovery from COVID-19. The CDR3, as DNA: TGTGCCAGCAGCTTTCGTGTCGGCGAGCAGTACTTC. Protein product: CASSFRVGEQYF. The full variable domain, rest sourced from reference TRBV5-4 and TRBJ2-7, is ETGVTQSPTHLIKTRGQQVTLRCSSQSGHNTVSWYQQALGQGPQFIFQYYREEENGRGNFPPRFSGLQFPNYSSELNVNALELDDSALYLCASSFRVGEQYFGPGTRLTVT.